This TCR beta chain is drawn from a study of T cell changes during pregnancy in multiple sclerosis. Libraries were prepared by immunoSEQ multiplex PCR; TCRdb keeps only in-frame clonotypes and omits some of them. The sample includes some 46,000 clones, 80% to 95% of them seen just once. The CDR3 loop spans 15 amino acids. Trimming took 6 bases from V and 7 from J; bases not matched to a gene: 7. The V gene's germline CDR1 is MNHNS and CDR2 SASEGT. The J gene is TRBJ1-4, the V gene TRBV6-1, with TRBD1 matching 11 bases. The sample in question was peripheral blood, obtained in the third trimester of pregnancy. The TCR was taken from a female donor with multiple sclerosis, enrolled in a pregnancy study. The CDR3 bases are TGTGCCAGCAGCCCCGGGACAGGGGGTAGTGAAAAACTGTTTTTT. It yields the protein CASSPGTGGSEKLFF.